A selection of T cell receptor beta chains follows, all from one sample in a study of shared clonotypes between healthy human individuals. The table came from immunoSEQ multiplex PCR; TCRdb's copy has only in-frame clones and leaves some out. Here the sample spans roughly 500,000 clones, about 96% being singletons. The source material was naive CD4+ T cells sorted from blood. These receptors originate from a woman under 40 in good health. The CDR3 runs from the conserved cysteine through the conserved F or W. A D gene is named only where the DNA matches it firmly. Rows may omit the clone size; those that give it use once, few, many or a size class.

j_gene | abundance | d_gene | v_gene | CDR3nt | CDR3aa
TRBJ1-5 | NA | NA | TRBV28 | TGTGCCAGCAGCTTAGCAGACTATCAGCCCCAGCATTTT | CASSLADYQPQHF
TRBJ1-6 | NA | NA | TRBV5-1 | TGCGCCAGCAGCTTTGATTCCGCAAGGGGTATGGATTCACCCCTCCACTTT | CASSFDSARGMDSPLHF
TRBJ1-5 | NA | NA | TRBV6-1 | TGTGCCAGCAGTGTTTACGGGGCTACTCAGCCCCAGCATTTT | CASSVYGATQPQHF
TRBJ2-2 | NA | TRBD1 | TRBV30 | TGTGCCTGGAGTTTATGGGGCAGGGGGTCCACCGGGGAGCTGTTTTTT | CAWSLWGRGSTGELFF
TRBJ2-1 | NA | TRBD1 | TRBV5-6 | TGTGCCAGCAGCTTGGCGGGGACAGGGTTAAATGAGCAGTTCTTC | CASSLAGTGLNEQFF
TRBJ2-7 | NA | TRBD2 | TRBV11-2 | TGTGCCAGCAGCTCCATCAGCGGGGTTCCCGACGAGCAGTACTTC | CASSSISGVPDEQYF
TRBJ2-5 | NA | TRBD2 | TRBV28 | TGTGCCAGCACTAACTTAGCGGGGTTTCAAGAGACCCAGTACTTC | CASTNLAGFQETQYF
TRBJ1-6 | NA | NA | TRBV4-1 | TGCGCCAGCAGCCAAGAGGCCGGGACACCCCTCCACTTT | CASSQEAGTPLHF
TRBJ2-7 | NA | NA | TRBV28 | TGTGCCAGCAGTCTCGCCATACTATATAGCGGAACCCCCTACGAGCAGTACTTC | CASSLAILYSGTPYEQYF
TRBJ2-1 | once | NA | TRBV20-1 | TGCAGTGCTTGGGACTCCCTCAAGCAGTTCTTC | CSAWDSLKQFF
TRBJ1-2 | NA | TRBD1 | TRBV9 | TGTGCCAGCAGCGTAGCGCAATCACGGGACAGGGGGCGCCTCACCTTC | CASSVAQSRDRGRLTF
TRBJ2-7 | NA | TRBD2 | TRBV27 | TGTGCCAGCAGTCCACTAGCGGGTGGGACCTACGAGCAGTACTTC | CASSPLAGGTYEQYF
TRBJ2-5 | NA | TRBD1 | TRBV28 | TGTGCCAGCAGAGAGGCCGGGACAGGGGGTGGGACCCAGTACTTC | CASREAGTGGGTQYF
TRBJ2-1 | NA | NA | TRBV6-5 | TGTGCCAGCAGCCTGACCAGAAGCTCCTACAATGAGCAGTTCTTC | CASSLTRSSYNEQFF
TRBJ2-1 | once | NA | TRBV4-2 | TGTGCCAGCAGCCAAGATCTTGGTAGCAGCAATGAGCAGTTCTTC | CASSQDLGSSNEQFF
TRBJ1-2 | NA | NA | TRBV28 | TGTGCCAGCACTCCCGGGACGGCTAACTATGGCTACACCTTC | CASTPGTANYGYTF
TRBJ1-2 | NA | TRBD1 | TRBV7-9 | TGTGCCAGCAGCCCGGGACAGGCAAGGAACTATGGCTACACCTTC | CASSPGQARNYGYTF
TRBJ2-6 | NA | NA | TRBV6-1 | TGTGCCAGCAGGAGAAAGGCCGCTGGGGCCAACGTCCTGACTTTC | CASRRKAAGANVLTF
TRBJ2-7 | NA | TRBD2 | TRBV6-6 | TGTGCCAGCAGTCGGACTAGGCTCTACGAGCAGTACTTC | CASSRTRLYEQYF
TRBJ2-5 | NA | TRBD1 | TRBV19 | TGTGCCAGTAGTAAGGGACAGGGGGCTTCTCAAGAGACCCAGTACTTC | CASSKGQGASQETQYF
TRBJ2-3 | NA | NA | TRBV6-5 | TGTGCCAGCAGATTACAGGGTTCGTATACGCAGTATTTT | CASRLQGSYTQYF
TRBJ2-3 | NA | TRBD2 | TRBV7-9 | TGTGCCAGCAGCTTTTTAGCGGGAGGAGGGAGGGATACGCAGTATTTT | CASSFLAGGGRDTQYF
TRBJ2-6 | NA | NA | TRBV11-2 | TGTGCCAGCAGCCCCAGAGCTTACTCTGGGGCCAACGTCCTGACTTTC | CASSPRAYSGANVLTF
TRBJ2-7 | NA | NA | TRBV6-6 | TGTGCCAGCAGCCGCGGGACGGAACCCTACGAGCAGTACTTC | CASSRGTEPYEQYF
TRBJ2-3 | NA | TRBD1 | TRBV10-3 | TGTGCCATTTCCCGGGACAGGGGGGGGACAGATACGCAGTATTTT | CAISRDRGGTDTQYF
TRBJ1-5 | NA | TRBD1 | TRBV5-1 | TGCGCCAGCAGCCCCGGGACAGCAAATCAGCCCCAGCATTTT | CASSPGTANQPQHF
TRBJ2-7 | NA | NA | TRBV6-5 | TGTGCCAGCAGGCAACCAGGGTATATGGACGAGCAGTACTTC | CASRQPGYMDEQYF
TRBJ1-2 | NA | NA | TRBV2 | TGTGCCAGCAGTGAGGGGCCGATTAACTATGGCTACACCTTC | CASSEGPINYGYTF
TRBJ1-4 | NA | NA | TRBV5-6 | TGTGCCAGCAGCCGCTATGGGGGTCGCGATGAAAAACTGTTTTTT | CASSRYGGRDEKLFF
TRBJ2-7 | NA | NA | TRBV7-9 | TGTGCCAGCAGCACCCAAGCGGTTCTAGTCGCATACGAGCAGTACTTC | CASSTQAVLVAYEQYF
TRBJ1-1 | NA | TRBD1 | TRBV28 | TGTGCCAGCAGCGCGGGACAGGGGGACACTGAAGCTTTCTTT | CASSAGQGDTEAFF
TRBJ1-5 | NA | NA | TRBV7-2 | TGTGCCAGCAGCTTCGTGGAGGGAAGCAATCAGCCCCAGCATTTT | CASSFVEGSNQPQHF
TRBJ2-7 | once | TRBD1 | TRBV5-1 | TGCGCCAGCAGAAGAGCGACAGGGGATGAGCAGTACTTC | CASRRATGDEQYF
TRBJ2-3 | NA | TRBD2 | TRBV5-1 | TGCGCCAGCAGCTTTAGCGGGTTAGGCACAGATACGCAGTATTTT | CASSFSGLGTDTQYF
TRBJ2-5 | NA | NA | TRBV4-1 | TGCGCCAGCAGCCAAGATCCTTTGGGGACCCAGTACTTC | CASSQDPLGTQYF
TRBJ1-3 | NA | NA | TRBV5-1 | TGCGCCAGCAGCTTGTCCGGAGACTCTGGAAACACCATATATTTT | CASSLSGDSGNTIYF
TRBJ2-7 | NA | NA | TRBV5-6 | TGTGCCAGCAGCCCCAGACAGGCCTACCTTTCCTACGAGCAGTACTTC | CASSPRQAYLSYEQYF
TRBJ2-1 | NA | NA | TRBV5-1 | TGCGCCAGCAGTTCTAACGGGGACTCCTACAATGAGCAGTTCTTC | CASSSNGDSYNEQFF
TRBJ2-3 | NA | NA | TRBV29-1 | TGCAGCGTTTACGGACAGACACGCACAGATACGCAGTATTTT | CSVYGQTRTDTQYF
TRBJ1-4 | NA | TRBD1 | TRBV27 | TGTGCCAGCAGCCTGGGACAGAGAAATGAAAAACTGTTTTTT | CASSLGQRNEKLFF
TRBJ1-2 | once | TRBD1 | TRBV5-1 | TGCGCCAGCAGCCGGTCCGGGACAGGGACCTTCCATGGCTACACCTTC | CASSRSGTGTFHGYTF
TRBJ2-5 | NA | NA | TRBV7-9 | TGTGCCAGCAGCCCCGGGACAAGAAGGGAGACCCAGTACTTC | CASSPGTRRETQYF
TRBJ1-5 | NA | NA | TRBV28 | TGTGCCAGCAGTTTGGGTTCCGGCAATCAGCCCCAGCATTTT | CASSLGSGNQPQHF
TRBJ1-5 | NA | NA | TRBV10-2 | TGCGCCAGCAGTGAGTCGAAAGGGGATAATCAGCCCCAGCATTTT | CASSESKGDNQPQHF
TRBJ2-7 | NA | NA | TRBV28 | TGTGCCAGCAGTGAGGGGGACGGCCTCAACCCCGAGCAGTACTTC | CASSEGDGLNPEQYF
TRBJ1-1 | NA | NA | TRBV7-9 | TGTGCCAGCAGCTCGGACGGGAACACTGAAGCTTTCTTT | CASSSDGNTEAFF
TRBJ2-7 | NA | NA | TRBV4-1 | TGCGCCAGCAGGCGGGACAGTTACTCCTACGAGCAGTACTTC | CASRRDSYSYEQYF
TRBJ2-3 | NA | NA | TRBV6-1 | TGTGCCAGCAGTGAACCCACTAGCACAGATACGCAGTATTTT | CASSEPTSTDTQYF
TRBJ2-7 | NA | NA | TRBV5-1 | TGCGCCAGCAGCAAGCTGGCAGGTCCAACCTACGAGCAGTACTTC | CASSKLAGPTYEQYF
TRBJ2-7 | once | TRBD1 | TRBV13 | TGTGCCAGCAGCCCCGACAGGGGCTTTACCTACGAGCAGTACTTC | CASSPDRGFTYEQYF
TRBJ1-4 | NA | NA | TRBV2 | TGTGCCAGCAGTGAAGCCCCGGAAAAACTGTTTTTT | CASSEAPEKLFF
TRBJ1-1 | NA | NA | TRBV2 | TGTGCCAGCAGCCCGGGACTTACGAACACTGAAGCTTTCTTT | CASSPGLTNTEAFF
TRBJ2-7 | NA | TRBD2 | TRBV11-2 | TGTGCCAGCAGCTCGCCGACTAGCGGGAGTAGCCACGAGCAGTACTTC | CASSSPTSGSSHEQYF
TRBJ1-5 | NA | NA | TRBV28 | TGTGCCAGCAGGAAGCAGTTTCAGCCCCAGCATTTT | CASRKQFQPQHF
TRBJ1-2 | NA | TRBD1 | TRBV27 | TGTGCCAGCAGAGGGACAGGGAAAGCTAACTATGGCTACACCTTC | CASRGTGKANYGYTF